The present T cell receptor beta chain was sequenced within a study of long-term antiretroviral therapy in people with HIV. Study background: The 2015 immediate-ART recommendation was preceded by the earliest samples by about a decade.

Regarding the study as a whole: Control repertoires displayed wider CDR3 length ranges than the HIV repertoires.

A few counts support this clone. What it binds is not known. Each HIV participant was treated in the United States. Survey level was the resolution at which the v3.0 immunoSEQ assay ran. Generated by immunoSEQ multiplex PCR, the TCRdb table keeps only in-frame clones and is missing some. The data hold some 15,000 clones, with about 77% observed a single time. CDR3 length: 16 amino acids. V shed 1 base and J 6 bases; nucleotides not matched to a gene: 8. Germline V gene lookup returns CDR1 SGHTA and CDR2 FQGTGA. The source of this sequence is a man between 40 and 49 years old with HIV. The genes are TRBV7-3 and TRBJ2-1; TRBD2 aligns across 8 bases. The starting material was unsorted PBMCs, obtained 3.1 years after starting antiretroviral therapy. The CDR3 DNA is TGTGCCAGCAGCTTAATGGCGGGGGGTTCGGGCAATGAGCAGTTCTTC. It yields the protein CASSLMAGGSGNEQFF.